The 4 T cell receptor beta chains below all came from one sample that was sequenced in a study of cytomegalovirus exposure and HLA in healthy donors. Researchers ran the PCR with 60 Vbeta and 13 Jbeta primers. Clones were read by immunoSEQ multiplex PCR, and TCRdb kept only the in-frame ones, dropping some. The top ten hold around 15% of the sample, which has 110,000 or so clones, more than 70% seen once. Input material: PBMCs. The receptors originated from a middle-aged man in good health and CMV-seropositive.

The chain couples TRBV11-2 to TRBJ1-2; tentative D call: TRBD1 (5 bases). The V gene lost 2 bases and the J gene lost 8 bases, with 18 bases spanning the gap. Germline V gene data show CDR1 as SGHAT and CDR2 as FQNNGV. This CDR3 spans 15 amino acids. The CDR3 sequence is CASSLTGLTFKGYTF. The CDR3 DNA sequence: TGTGCCAGCAGCTTAACAGGCCTGACTTTTAAGGGCTACACCTTC.

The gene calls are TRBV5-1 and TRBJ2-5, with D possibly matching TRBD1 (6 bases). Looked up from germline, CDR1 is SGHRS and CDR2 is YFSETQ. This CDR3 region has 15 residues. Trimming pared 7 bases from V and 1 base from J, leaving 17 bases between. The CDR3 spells CASLQGDPSQETQYF. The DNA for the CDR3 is TGCGCCAGCTTACAGGGCGACCCGAGCCAAGAGACCCAGTACTTC.

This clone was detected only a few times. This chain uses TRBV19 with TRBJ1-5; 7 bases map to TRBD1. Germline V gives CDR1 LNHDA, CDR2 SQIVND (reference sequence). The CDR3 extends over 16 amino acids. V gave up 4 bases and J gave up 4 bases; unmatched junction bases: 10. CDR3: CASSSSDRAGNQPQHF. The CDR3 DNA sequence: TGTGCCAGTAGTAGTAGCGACAGGGCTGGAAATCAGCCCCAGCATTTT.

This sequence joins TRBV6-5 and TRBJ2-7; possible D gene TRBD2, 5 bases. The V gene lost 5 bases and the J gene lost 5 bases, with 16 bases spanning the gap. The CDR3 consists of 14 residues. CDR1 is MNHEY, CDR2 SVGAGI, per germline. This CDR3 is CASSPTSAVNEQYF. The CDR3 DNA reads TGTGCCAGCAGTCCAACTAGTGCGGTCAACGAGCAGTACTTC.